This TCR beta chain was captured by sequencing in a study of Ad26.COV2.S vaccination and SARS-CoV-2 variants. V dropped 1 base and J dropped 1 base, with 9 bases sitting between them. From germline, CDR1 is LGHNA and CDR2 YNFKEQ. CDR3 length: 15 residues. Clones were sequenced by immunoSEQ multiplex PCR, and TCRdb holds only the in-frame ones, with some missing. The sample yields over 400,000 clones, roughly 89% seen once. The treatment was: about 20 received Ad26.COV2.S at low or high dose, single or two shots; five or six received placebo; per-sample allocation not given. Day 63 after the first vaccine or placebo injection was the time point for sampling. Ad26.COV2.S expressed prefusion-stabilized spike from the original Wuhan strain.

The TCR sequence derives from a person between 18 and 59 years old who received the Ad26.COV2.S COVID-19 vaccine or a placebo. The V gene is TRBV4-2, the J gene TRBJ2-3; tentatively, D is TRBD2 (5 bases). The sample in question was peripheral blood, obtained in a trial of Ad26.COV2.S vaccine versus placebo. The CDR3 region is CASSQVDGGTDTQYF. In DNA, the CDR3 is TGTGCCAGCAGCCAAGTCGACGGGGGCACAGATACGCAGTATTTT.